This TCR beta chain was recorded in a study of beta chain features in type 1 diabetes. About the research overall: Cell yields, gender and age were comparable in patients and healthy donors.

The CDR3 totals 12 residues. With 5 bases removed from V and 10 bases from J, the gap between germline ends came to 17 bases. Germline-derived CDR1 and CDR2 are SQVTM and ANQGSEA. Sorted populations were all over 95% pure. This clone has more than one count but fewer than ten. Every bit of the isolated RNA underwent reverse transcription, so sequencing read expressed TCRB transcripts. The method was immunoSEQ multiplex PCR; TCRdb's version includes in-frame clones alone and lacks a portion of them. In the table there are under 450,000 clones, around 14% of which are singletons. The chain combines TRBV29-1 with TRBJ1-2; D remains unclear. The material sequenced was naive CD4+ T cells from blood. This TCR was recovered from a man aged 25 to 45 in good health. The CDR3 loop is CSVSKGPQTYTF. The CDR3 nucleotides are TGCAGCGTTAGTAAAGGTCCGCAGACCTACACCTTC. Combining the CDR3 with reference TRBV29-1 and TRBJ1-2 gives the whole variable domain SAVISQKPSRDICQRGTSLTIQCQVDSQVTMMFWYRQQPGQSLTLIATANQGSEATYESGFVIDKFPISRPNLTFSTLTVSNMSPEDSSIYLCSVSKGPQTYTFGSGTRLTVV.